Detailed here is one TCR beta chain. This sample stems from a study of Ad26.COV2.S vaccination and SARS-CoV-2 variants. CDR3 length: 12 residues. Germline CDR1 is SEHNR and CDR2 is FQNEAQ (reference sequence). The germline V and J ends were trimmed by 5 bases and 3 bases, with 7 bases remaining between them. Treatment here: about 20 received Ad26.COV2.S at low or high dose, single or two shots; five or six received placebo; per-sample allocation not given. The samples were gathered on day 63 after the first injection of vaccine or placebo. TCRdb keeps only in-frame clones here, not all; method: immunoSEQ multiplex PCR. The sample carries hundreds of thousands of clones, 90% recorded once.

This clonotype originated in a person aged 18-65 years who received the Ad26.COV2.S COVID-19 vaccine or a placebo. The specimen was peripheral blood, collected in a trial of Ad26.COV2.S vaccine versus placebo. The chain couples TRBV7-9 to TRBJ1-1; D unclear. CDR3 sequence reads: CASSPRDTEAFF. DNA of the CDR3: TGTGCCAGCAGCCCGAGAGACACTGAAGCTTTCTTT.